Each of the 9 T cell receptor beta chains below was sequenced from the same sample in a study of blood T cell repertoires in COVID-19. Only in-frame clones appear in the TCRdb table, and some are missing; sequencing was by immunoSEQ multiplex PCR. Of 230,000 or so clones listed, about 85% are singletons. Sequencing was done on a sample of PBMCs or T cells enriched from blood (not recorded which). The receptors shown here come from a woman in her forties or fifties who had been exposed to COVID-19.

This chain connects TRBV19 to TRBJ1-1; 7 positions match TRBD1. This CDR3 has 14 amino acids. Germline assignment: CDR1 LNHDA and CDR2 SQIVND (reference sequence). V gave up 5 bases and J gave up 5 bases; unmatched junction bases: 8. As DNA, the CDR3 is TGTGCCAGTAGTGGGGACAGTCGGTGGACTGAAGCTTTCTTT. It codes for CASSGDSRWTEAFF.

This clone was seen just once. The chain uses TRBV2 and TRBJ1-1; no definite D call. The CDR3 extends over 12 amino acids. Trimming took off 7 bases at V and 1 base at J, with 7 bases between the two ends. Germline V lookup: CDR1 SNHLY, CDR2 FYNNEI. The chain's CDR3 is CASNERNTEAFF. DNA of the CDR3: TGTGCCAGCAACGAGAGGAACACTGAAGCTTTCTTT.

This chain uses TRBV11-1 with TRBJ1-1, with D unclear. The germline CDR1 and CDR2 sequences are SGHAT and FQDESV (reference sequence). The germline V and J ends were trimmed by 1 base and 5 bases, with 11 bases remaining between them. The CDR3 covers 14 residues. The CDR3 nucleotides read TGTGCCAGCAGCTTAGGCAGGAGGGAAACTGAAGCTTTCTTT. Amino acid sequence: CASSLGRRETEAFF.

This clone was counted a single time. The chain employs TRBV7-9 and TRBJ1-2; 7 bases fit TRBD1. This CDR3 region has 17 residues. The V gene end was trimmed by 1 base and the J gene end by 4 bases; junction bases not matched to a gene: 12. Per the germline V gene, CDR1 is SEHNR and CDR2 is FQNEAQ (reference sequence). The CDR3 protein is CASSLVTGTGAGYGYTF. The CDR3 region has the DNA TGTGCCAGCAGCTTAGTAACCGGAACAGGGGCGGGCTATGGCTACACCTTC.

The rearrangement joins TRBV11-1 to TRBJ2-1; 12 positions match TRBD2. Germline CDR1 and CDR2: SGHAT and FQDESV (reference sequence). V gave up 5 bases and J gave up 8 bases; unmatched junction bases: 10. This CDR3 is 16 amino acids long. This CDR3 reads CASSPRTSGVKDEQFF. The CDR3 bases are TGTGCCAGCAGCCCCCGGACTAGCGGGGTAAAGGATGAGCAGTTCTTC. The full variable domain, in which reference TRBV11-1 and TRBJ2-1 provide the parts outside the CDR3, is EAEVAQSPRYKITEKSQAVAFWCDPISGHATLYWYRQILGQGPELLVQFQDESVVDDSQLPKDRFSAERLKGVDSTLKIQPAELGDSAMYLCASSPRTSGVKDEQFFGPGTRLTVL.

For this clone: An end of the junction does not agree with germline; a read error may underlie this. CDR3 DNA sequence: TGTGCCAGCAGTAAAGGAACAGGGTTGATCTTC. Protein: CASSKGTGLIF. The chain combines TRBV27 with TRBJ2-1; tentatively, D is TRBD1 (6 bases). The CDR3 runs to 11 residues. CDR1 MNHEY and CDR2 SMNVEV come from the germline V gene (reference sequence).

This clone was seen at least ten times. The rearrangement links TRBV28 to TRBJ1-1; 9 bases align to TRBD1. Germline CDR1 and CDR2: MDHEN and SYDVKM. The CDR3 runs to 18 residues. Trimming removed 6 bases from V and 5 bases from J; junction bases left unmatched: 19. The CDR3 loop is CASSLPLVYRGRETEAFF. CDR3 DNA: TGTGCCAGCAGCTTACCCCTCGTCTACAGGGGGCGAGAGACTGAAGCTTTCTTT.

The CDR3, as DNA: TGTGCCAGCCGACCCCTTCACAGGGAAGCGGGAACTGAAGCTTTCTTT. It encodes CASRPLHREAGTEAFF. The genes are TRBV19 and TRBJ1-1, with D perhaps matching TRBD1 (6 bases). This CDR3 is built from 16 residues. The germline V gene encodes CDR1 LNHDA and CDR2 SQIVND (reference sequence). Trimming stripped 9 bases from V and 5 bases from J, with 25 bases between.

The chain links TRBV4-2 to TRBJ2-1; TRBD2 is a possible D gene (6 bases). Germline lookup yields CDR1 LGHNA and CDR2 YNFKEQ. This CDR3 has 13 residues. Trimming removed 0 bases at V and 8 bases at J, with 8 bases between. The DNA of the CDR3 is TGTGCCAGCAGCCAAGACAGGGAGGATGAGCAGTTCTTC. It translates to CASSQDREDEQFF.